The 25 T cell receptor beta chains below come from one sample, sequenced in a study of blood T cells in healthy people across ages. Then a second PCR, running roughly 6 to 12 cycles, was carried out with a sample-barcoded 5' primer and a J-beta primer mix. MiXCR, applied by TCRdb to the 5' RACE reads, yields one record per CDR3 protein. Of 650,000 to 800,000 distinct CDR3 sequences in the sample, over 40% were seen once. The material sequenced was blood. Receptors originate from a woman of 80 years or more in good health.

The genes are TRBV5-1 and TRBJ2-7; a weak D match, TRBD1 (6 bases). The germline V gene has CDR1 SGHRS and CDR2 YFSETQ. Trimming removed 0 bases from V and 5 bases from J, with 12 bases in between. CDR3 length: 14 residues. In DNA, the CDR3 is TGCGCCAGCAGCTTGGAGGGCAGGGGTGACGAGCAGTACTTC. This sequence encodes CASSLEGRGDEQYF.

The rearrangement links TRBV24-1 to TRBJ2-1; 12 nucleotides align to TRBD2. Unmatched junction bases numbered 8, after V lost 4 bases and J lost 2 bases. CDR3 length: 18 residues. Germline CDR1 and CDR2: KGHDR and SFDVKD. The CDR3 spells CATSEPGLAGRPYNEQFF. The CDR3 region has the DNA TGTGCCACCAGTGAACCAGGACTAGCGGGACGCCCCTACAATGAGCAGTTCTTC.

This chain joins TRBV20-1 and TRBJ2-6; D gene unclear. The CDR3 contains 14 residues. Germline V gives CDR1 DFQATT, CDR2 SNEGSKA (reference sequence). Trimming removed 3 bases at V and 0 bases at J, with 6 bases between. CDR3 loop: CSARFYSGANVLTF. The CDR3 DNA reads as TGCAGTGCTAGGTTCTACTCTGGGGCCAACGTCCTGACTTTC.

The chain carries TRBV20-1 and TRBJ2-3, with 13 bases lining up with TRBD2. The CDR3 is made up of 19 amino acids. CDR1 DFQATT and CDR2 SNEGSKA come from the germline V gene (reference sequence). The V segment lost 6 bases and the J segment 5 bases; nucleotides outside the gene matches: 20. The CDR3, as DNA: TGCAGTGCCGATGGCCCGGGACTAGCGGGATCCTGGTTTGTAGATACGCAGTATTTT. Protein product: CSADGPGLAGSWFVDTQYF.

This clonotype was observed many times. V gene TRBV20-1 combines with J gene TRBJ2-7; the match to TRBD1 covers 8 bases. CDR3 size: 13 residues. The germline CDR1 and CDR2 sequences are DFQATT and SNEGSKA (reference sequence). The junction had 5 bases not matched to a gene; V was cut back by 5 bases and J by 2 bases. The CDR3 region is CSASRTGTYEQYF. In DNA form, the CDR3 reads TGCAGTGCTTCCAGGACAGGGACCTACGAGCAGTACTTC.

The rearrangement links TRBV4-2 to TRBJ1-1; D not certain. The CDR3 extends over 17 amino acids. The germline V gene encodes CDR1 LGHNA and CDR2 YNFKEQ. The V gene lost 4 bases and the J gene lost 1 base, with 19 bases spanning the gap. In DNA, the CDR3 is TGTGCCAGCAGCCCCTCCGTAAGTGGAGGTGGGAACACTGAAGCTTTCTTT. Translated: CASSPSVSGGGNTEAFF.

The chain links TRBV6-2 or TRBV6-3 to TRBJ2-7, with D uncertain. The CDR3 loop spans 18 amino acids. V dropped 6 bases and J dropped 7 bases, with 31 bases sitting between them. The V gene's germline CDR1 is MNHEY and CDR2 SVGEGT. The CDR3 coding sequence is TGTGCCAGCAGACCCGGAATAACCCAAAATAGCTCCTACAATGAGCAGTACTTC. Translating gives CASRPGITQNSSYNEQYF.

CDR3 sequence reads: CASRFPREGEAFF. DNA for the CDR3: TGTGCCAGCAGGTTCCCCCGTGAGGGTGAAGCTTTCTTT. This chain uses TRBV12-3 or TRBV12-4 with TRBJ1-1; D not resolved. V lost 6 bases and J 7 bases, leaving 15 bases between the germline ends. The length of the CDR3 is 13 residues.

The J gene is TRBJ2-3, the V gene TRBV12-3 or TRBV12-4; D uncertain. V was clipped by 5 bases and J by 4 bases, with 13 bases between them. This CDR3 is 14 amino acids long. CDR3 loop: CASSPLGFPDTQYF. CDR3 DNA: TGTGCCAGCAGTCCTCTGGGGTTTCCAGATACGCAGTATTTT.

The chain has TRBV6-2 or TRBV6-3 and TRBJ2-1; tentatively, D is TRBD1 (6 bases). The CDR3 has 16 residues. Germline V CDR1 and CDR2: MNHEY, SVGEGT. Trimming left V 0 bases short and J 5 bases short, with 14 bases between. The CDR3 reads CASSYSGQTLNNEQFF. DNA of the CDR3: TGTGCCAGCAGTTACTCAGGACAGACTTTAAACAATGAGCAGTTCTTC.

CDR3 nucleotide sequence: TGCGCCAGCAGCCAAGCTGAAAGGAATGAGCAGTTCTTC. Translating gives CASSQAERNEQFF. This chain uses TRBV4-1 with TRBJ2-1; no firm D call. Germline V CDR1 and CDR2: MGHRA, YSYEKL. Trimming shortened V by 1 base and J by 7 bases, and 8 bases separated the two germline ends. The length of the CDR3 is 13 residues.

This clonotype was counted ten times or more. The chain has TRBV28 and TRBJ2-1, with TRBD1 matching over 9 bases. J lost 4 bases, V lost 6 bases, and 1 base had no gene match. The CDR3 covers 13 residues. Germline values: CDR1 MDHEN, CDR2 SYDVKM. CDR3 bases: TGTGCCAGCAGAGGACAGGGGTACAATGAGCAGTTCTTC. It codes for CASRGQGYNEQFF.

In this sample, this clonotype turned up a few times. The V call is TRBV9, the J call TRBJ2-3, with D possibly matching TRBD1 (6 bases). Trimming stripped 5 bases from V and 4 bases from J, with 17 bases between. Germline V lookup: CDR1 SGDLS, CDR2 YYNGEE. CDR3 length equals 15 residues. For the CDR3, the DNA is TGTGCCAGCAGACCCGGATGGACAGATTCAGATACGCAGTATTTT. Residues: CASRPGWTDSDTQYF.

The rearrangement uses TRBV27 and TRBJ1-2; no definite D call. Deletions cut 0 bases from V and 8 bases from J, with 10 bases between. From germline, CDR1 is MNHEY and CDR2 SMNVEV (reference sequence). The CDR3 extends over 13 amino acids. CDR3 DNA sequence: TGTGCCAGCAGTTTATCGGGGAGCCACGGCTACACCTTC. Translating gives CASSLSGSHGYTF.

This clonotype was found many times. V usage is TRBV6-2 or TRBV6-3 and J usage is TRBJ1-1; D not resolved. The ends were cut back, 2 bases at V and 3 bases at J, with 7 bases in the middle. Germline CDR1 reads MNHEY; CDR2 reads SVGEGT. CDR3 size: 13 residues. This CDR3 is CASSYAEYTEAFF. The CDR3 DNA sequence: TGTGCCAGCAGTTACGCAGAGTACACTGAAGCTTTCTTT.

V gene TRBV12-3 or TRBV12-4 combines with J gene TRBJ2-1; possibly TRBD2 for D (6 bases). The CDR3 extends over 18 amino acids. Trimming removed 2 bases at V and 6 bases at J, with 23 bases between. DNA of the CDR3: TGTGCCAGCAGTTTAATCCGACTAGGAAGTGCTCACGCCAATGAGCAGTTCTTC. Its protein product is CASSLIRLGSAHANEQFF.

The chain is built from TRBV7-9 and TRBJ2-1; 10 nucleotides agree with TRBD2. Germline CDR1 is SEHNR and CDR2 is FQNEAQ (reference sequence). The CDR3 covers 16 residues. Trimming cost V 5 bases and J 9 bases; bases outside gene matches: 13. This CDR3 reads CASSARAGGHFGEQFF. Here the CDR3 DNA reads TGTGCCAGCAGCGCCCGAGCGGGGGGGCATTTCGGTGAGCAGTTCTTC.

A remark on this clonotype: One base away lies a much larger clone, so this may be a sequencing read error. The CDR3 is CASSPVGGGFYEQYF. The CDR3 DNA reads TGTGCCAGCAGCCCAGTAGGGGGGGGCTTTTATGAGCAGTACTTC. J is TRBJ2-7 and V is TRBV6-5; D possibly corresponds to TRBD2 (7 bases). V was trimmed by 6 bases and J by 7 bases, leaving 22 bases between them. The CDR3 runs 15 residues. The germline CDR1 and CDR2 sequences are MNHEY and SVGAGI.

The genes are TRBV7-8 and TRBJ2-1, with 7 bases matching TRBD2. The germline V gene has CDR1 SGHVS and CDR2 FQNEAQ. V lost 2 bases to trimming and J lost 0 bases; unmatched junction nucleotides: 7. This CDR3 is 17 amino acids long. In nucleotides, the CDR3 is TGTGCCAGCAGCTTAACGCTAGCGGCTAGCTCCTACAATGAGCAGTTCTTC. It is translated as CASSLTLAASSYNEQFF. The full variable domain, in which reference TRBV7-8 and TRBJ2-1 provide the parts outside the CDR3, is GAGVSQSPRYKVAKRGQDVALRCDPISGHVSLFWYQQALGQGPEFLTYFQNEAQLDKSGLPSDRFFAERPEGSVSTLKIQRTQQEDSAVYLCASSLTLAASSYNEQFFGPGTRLTVL.

A remark on this clonotype: One end of the junction does not line up with germline, which may come from a read error. The rearrangement joins TRBV7-2 to TRBJ2-7, with D unclear. Germline V gives CDR1 SGHTA, CDR2 FQGNSA. CDR3 length: 12 amino acids. The CDR3 bases are TGTGCCAGCAGCCACAATACGGGTGAGCGGTACTTC. Amino acid sequence: CASSHNTGERYF.

This sequence joins TRBV29-1 and TRBJ2-1; 10 bases fit TRBD2. Germline CDR1 and CDR2: SQVTM and ANQGSEA. V lost 3 bases and J lost 6; bases outside the gene matches: 11. The CDR3 length is 16 residues. CDR3 DNA: TGCAGCGTTGACTTACCTCTAGCGGGGGCATCCAATGAGCAGTTCTTC. Protein: CSVDLPLAGASNEQFF.

This clonotype was observed once. Being one base from a much bigger clone, this may be a read error. This chain uses TRBV12-3 or TRBV12-4 with TRBJ2-7; tentative D call: TRBD2 (6 bases). The CDR3 contains 14 residues. The CDR3 bases are TGTGCCAACAGTTCCCCTTCGGGGGCCTACGAGCAGTACTTC. Amino acid sequence: CANSSPSGAYEQYF.

This clonotype showed up just once. An end of the junction does not agree with germline; a read error may underlie this. CDR3 sequence reads: CASSVAVPGQGNGYTF. DNA for the CDR3: TGCGCCAGCAGCGTAGCGGTCCCGGGACAGGGCAATGGCTACACCTTC. The chain uses TRBV9 and TRBJ1-2; 9 nucleotides line up with TRBD1. This CDR3 has 16 residues. Germline V lookup: CDR1 SGDLS, CDR2 YYNGEE.

The V gene is TRBV2, the J gene TRBJ2-1; 9 nucleotides line up with TRBD2. The CDR3 is 13 amino acids. V lost 6 bases to trimming and J lost 6 bases; unmatched junction nucleotides: 3. Per the germline V gene, CDR1 is SNHLY and CDR2 is FYNNEI. Here the CDR3 DNA reads TGTGCCAGCAGGGGACTAGCCTCCAATGAGCAGTTCTTC. This gives the protein CASRGLASNEQFF.

This clonotype was counted many times. The chain couples TRBV6-5 to TRBJ2-2; D gene ambiguous. Germline V lookup: CDR1 MNHEY, CDR2 SVGAGI. This CDR3 region has 12 residues. Trimming removed 7 bases from V and 4 bases from J, with 7 bases in between. The CDR3 DNA is TGTGCCAGCAAGAGGAGCACCGGGGAGCTGTTTTTT. Amino acids: CASKRSTGELFF.